This passage covers 27 T cell receptor beta chains from one sample sequenced in a study of beta chain features in type 1 diabetes. Study-level points and caveats: For Type 1 diabetes patients, all four CD4+ subsets carried TCRB CDR3s that were moderately but significantly shorter.

These receptors' antigens are unknown. Every isolated RNA sample was fully reverse transcribed, so sequencing captured expressed TCRB transcripts. TCRdb's copy holds only in-frame clones and misses some; the assay was immunoSEQ multiplex PCR. This table has under 200,000 clones, around 8.3% appearing once. What was sequenced was central memory CD4+ T cells from blood. These receptors were collected from a woman aged 18-35 years with type 1 diabetes.

Concerning this clone: A read error may account for a junction end that differs from germline. The J gene is TRBJ1-2, the V gene TRBV7-7; no reliable D call. The CDR3 totals 14 residues. Germline lookup yields CDR1 SSHAT and CDR2 FNYEAQ (reference sequence). The CDR3 protein is CASSPKTGFYGYTF. In nucleotides, the CDR3 is TGTGCTAGCAGCCCTAAAACGGGATTCTATGGCTACACCTTC.

The CDR3 reads CASSYRTQETQYF. The CDR3 bases are TGTGCCAGCAGCTACAGGACACAAGAGACCCAGTACTTC. The chain has TRBV28 and TRBJ2-5; a weak D match, TRBD1 (5 bases). The ends were cut back, 6 bases at V and 2 bases at J, with 10 bases in the middle. This CDR3 is 13 amino acids long. CDR1 MDHEN and CDR2 SYDVKM come from the germline V gene.

Remarks on this clone: The junction departs from germline at one end; a sequencing error may be responsible. The rearrangement joins TRBV7-2 to TRBJ2-1, with a possible D match to TRBD2 (5 bases). The CDR3 totals 15 residues. Germline CDR1 is SGHTA and CDR2 is FQGNSA. The CDR3 DNA follows: TGTGCCAGCAGCGTAGCCGGAGGAGGTTCGAATGAGCAGTTCTTC. Amino acid sequence: CASSVAGGGSNEQFF.

This clone turned up a few times. V is TRBV7-8 and J is TRBJ2-7; D is ambiguous. V lost 0 bases and J lost 0, with 9 bases in between. The CDR3 is 15 residues long. Per the germline V gene, CDR1 is SGHVS and CDR2 is FQNEAQ. CDR3 protein: CASSLAELPSYEQYF. The CDR3, as DNA: TGTGCCAGCAGCTTAGCTGAGCTTCCCTCCTACGAGCAGTACTTC.

The CDR3 sequence is CASSQDHQGADTGELFF. The DNA for the CDR3 is TGTGCCAGCAGCCAAGATCACCAGGGGGCGGACACCGGGGAGCTGTTTTTT. The genes are TRBV4-2 and TRBJ2-2; 8 bases fit TRBD1. This CDR3 is built from 17 residues. V shed 0 bases and J 3 bases; nucleotides not matched to a gene: 6. Germline values: CDR1 LGHNA, CDR2 YNFKEQ.

For the CDR3, the DNA is TGTGCCAGCAGCTTAGCCTTTGGACAGGGGGCCTACAATGAGCAGTTCTTC. Residues: CASSLAFGQGAYNEQFF. This chain connects TRBV7-6 to TRBJ2-1; 10 nucleotides agree with TRBD1. This CDR3 has 17 residues. Germline V gives CDR1 SGHVS, CDR2 FNYEAQ. Losses at the gene ends were 0 bases for V and 2 bases for J; bases not matched to a gene: 4. The full variable domain, rest sourced from reference TRBV7-6 and TRBJ2-1, is GAGVSQSPRYKVTKRGQDVALRCDPISGHVSLYWYRQALGQGPEFLTYFNYEAQQDKSGLPNDRFSAERPEGSISTLTIQRTEQRDSAMYRCASSLAFGQGAYNEQFFGPGTRLTVL.

This clone appeared a few times. The V call is TRBV11-2, the J call TRBJ2-5; weak D call: TRBD2 (7 bases). V was clipped by 5 bases and J by 3 bases, with 16 bases between them. CDR3 length: 15 residues. The V gene's germline CDR1 is SGHAT and CDR2 FQNNGV. CDR3: CASSPHVGGEETQYF. In DNA form, the CDR3 reads TGTGCCAGCAGCCCACATGTAGGGGGGGAAGAGACCCAGTACTTC. The variable domain in full, with the rest retrieved from reference TRBV11-2 and TRBJ2-5, is EAGVAQSPRYKIIEKRQSVAFWCNPISGHATLYWYQQILGQGPKLLIQFQNNGVVDDSQLPKDRFSAERLKGVDSTLKIQPAKLEDSAVYLCASSPHVGGEETQYFGPGTRLLVL.

This clone was counted ten times or more. V gene TRBV27 combines with J gene TRBJ2-7; TRBD1 might be the D (6 bases). The CDR3 loop spans 15 amino acids. V gave up 6 bases and J gave up 4 bases, with 19 bases separating them. Germline V gene sequence: CDR1 MNHEY, CDR2 SMNVEV (reference sequence). The CDR3 here is CASSKNRVGPYEQYF. The CDR3, as DNA: TGTGCCAGCAGCAAGAACAGGGTGGGCCCTTACGAGCAGTACTTC.

This clone was counted only a few times. V usage is TRBV2 and J usage is TRBJ2-1; D not certain. The CDR3 runs to 10 residues. The germline V and J ends were trimmed by 7 bases and 8 bases, with 6 bases remaining between them. Germline CDR1 reads SNHLY; CDR2 reads FYNNEI. In nucleotides, the CDR3 is TGTGCCAGCAATCGTGATGAGCAGTTCTTC. Translated: CASNRDEQFF.

The CDR3 region has the DNA TGTGCCAGCAGTCCCGAGGTGCTCTATGGCTACACCTTC. Encoded protein: CASSPEVLYGYTF. The chain links TRBV6-5 to TRBJ1-2; D is ambiguous. Per germline, CDR1 MNHEY and CDR2 SVGAGI. V shed 5 bases and J shed 4 bases, with 11 bases lying between them. The CDR3 has 13 residues.

This clone was counted between two and nine times. This chain connects TRBV6-5 to TRBJ1-5; a weak D match, TRBD1 (6 bases). Trimming left V 0 bases short and J 1 base short, with 7 bases between. The CDR3 contains 15 residues. Germline V lookup: CDR1 MNHEY, CDR2 SVGAGI. The CDR3 DNA reads TGTGCCAGCAGTTACTCCGGGACAAGCAATCAGCCCCAGCATTTT. This gives the protein CASSYSGTSNQPQHF.

The chain carries TRBV18 and TRBJ2-7, with 7 bases fitting TRBD2. The V and J ends lost 3 bases and 6 bases, in that order; junction bases with no gene match: 8. The CDR3 is made up of 14 amino acids. Germline CDR1 and CDR2: KGHSH and LQKENI. The CDR3 sequence is CASSPLGSGVEQYF. The CDR3 DNA follows: TGTGCCAGCTCACCCCTCGGAAGCGGGGTCGAGCAGTACTTC.

V and J are TRBV19 and TRBJ2-3, with TRBD2 matching 9 bases. V trimming: 6 bases; J trimming: 5 bases; junction bases outside the gene matches: 9. Germline V gives CDR1 LNHDA, CDR2 SQIVND (reference sequence). The CDR3 covers 15 residues. The CDR3 protein is CASRSGRGGLDTQYF. In DNA form, the CDR3 reads TGTGCCAGTAGATCTGGGCGGGGGGGTTTAGATACGCAGTATTTT.

This clone has a handful of counts. The genes are TRBV11-2 and TRBJ2-7, with 10 bases matching TRBD1. CDR1 is SGHAT, CDR2 FQNNGV, per germline. The junction had 4 bases not matched to a gene; V was cut back by 0 bases and J by 5 bases. The CDR3 is 15 residues long. This CDR3 reads CASSLDQGQGHEQYF. DNA for the CDR3: TGTGCCAGCAGCTTAGATCAGGGACAGGGGCACGAGCAGTACTTC.

The chain uses TRBV18 and TRBJ2-7; D may be TRBD1 (6 bases). Germline V gives CDR1 KGHSH, CDR2 LQKENI. This CDR3 contains 14 residues. V lost 6 bases, J lost 5 bases, and 17 bases lay in between. DNA for the CDR3: TGTGCCAGCTCTCAGGGGACGGGAAGGGACGAGCAGTACTTC. As protein: CASSQGTGRDEQYF.

The J gene is TRBJ2-1, the V gene TRBV15, with 8 bases identical to TRBD2. The germline V gene has CDR1 LNHNV and CDR2 YYDKDF (reference sequence). The length of the CDR3 is 18 residues. The J segment lost 5 bases and the V segment lost 0 bases, leaving 12 bases of the junction unmatched. The CDR3 loop reads CATSRDGWLAGMNNEQFF. CDR3 coding DNA: TGTGCCACCAGCAGAGATGGTTGGCTAGCGGGCATGAACAATGAGCAGTTCTTC. The full variable domain, with the rest looked up from reference TRBV15 and TRBJ2-1, is DAMVIQNPRYQVTQFGKPVTLSCSQTLNHNVMYWYQQKSSQAPKLLFHYYDKDFNNEADTPDNFQSRRPNTSFCFLDIRSPGLGDTAMYLCATSRDGWLAGMNNEQFFGPGTRLTVL.

This clone was recorded a few times. The chain joins TRBV2 to TRBJ1-6; tentatively, D is TRBD1 (5 bases). Trimming removed 7 bases from V and 7 bases from J, with 11 bases in between. Germline V lookup: CDR1 SNHLY, CDR2 FYNNEI. The CDR3 consists of 13 residues. In nucleotides, the CDR3 is TGTGCCAGCATGGAGACAGCGAATTCACCCCTCCACTTT. It encodes CASMETANSPLHF. The full variable domain, completed using reference TRBV2 and TRBJ1-6, is EPEVTQTPSHQVTQMGQEVILRCVPISNHLYFYWYRQILGQKVEFLVSFYNNEISEKSEIFDDQFSVERPDGSNFTLKIRSTKLEDSAMYFCASMETANSPLHFGNGTRLTVT.

The chain uses TRBV18 and TRBJ2-7; maybe TRBD1 (6 bases). In germline, CDR1 is KGHSH, CDR2 LQKENI. This CDR3 spans 13 amino acids. V gave up 1 base and J gave up 3 bases, with 7 bases separating them. The CDR3 protein is CASSPRQDYEQYF. For the CDR3, the DNA is TGTGCCAGCTCACCACGACAGGACTACGAGCAGTACTTC.

This chain joins TRBV5-1 and TRBJ1-2; D ambiguous. The CDR3 is 14 amino acids. Germline V gene sequence: CDR1 SGHRS, CDR2 YFSETQ. V was shortened by 4 bases and J by 7 bases, with 17 bases between the two germline ends. The CDR3 here is CASSPAGVIGGYTF. CDR3 coding DNA: TGCGCCAGCAGCCCCGCCGGGGTAATAGGTGGCTACACCTTC.

The CDR3 DNA sequence: TGCAGTGCTAGAGATCGTACAGTAGCTTTCTTT. Translated: CSARDRTVAFF. The chain has TRBV20-1 and TRBJ1-1; D call uncertain. V dropped 0 bases and J dropped 10 bases, with 9 bases sitting between them. CDR3 length equals 11 residues. Germline CDR1 is DFQATT and CDR2 is SNEGSKA (reference sequence).

This clone showed up just a few times. The chain recombines TRBV5-1 with TRBJ1-6; TRBD1 is a possible D gene (5 bases). With 4 bases removed from V and 9 bases from J, the gap between germline ends came to 17 bases. Germline CDR1 SGHRS, CDR2 YFSETQ. The length of the CDR3 is 15 residues. The CDR3 reads CASSGGTAGGSPLHF. The CDR3 region has the DNA TGCGCCAGCAGCGGAGGGACTGCGGGGGGTTCACCCCTCCACTTT.

The chain carries TRBV5-5 and TRBJ1-5; D not resolved. The germline V gene encodes CDR1 SGHKS and CDR2 YYEKEE (reference sequence). V was trimmed by 1 base and J by 0 bases, leaving 11 bases between them. The CDR3 consists of 16 residues. In nucleotides, the CDR3 is TGTGCCAGCAGCTTGCAGGCGACATATAGCAATCAGCCCCAGCATTTT. Translation gives CASSLQATYSNQPQHF.

This clone was observed a handful of times. The J gene is TRBJ2-1, the V gene TRBV5-6; 12 bases align to TRBD1. Trimming at V came to 4 bases and at J to 7 bases, leaving 9 bases not matched to a gene. CDR1 SGHDT and CDR2 YYEEEE come from the germline V gene. CDR3 length: 16 residues. The CDR3 coding sequence is TGTGCCAGCAGCAGCCCCGGGACAGGGGGCCGAAATGAGCAGTTCTTC. As protein: CASSSPGTGGRNEQFF.

This clone was observed a handful of times. The chain carries TRBV7-2 and TRBJ2-5, with D perhaps matching TRBD2 (6 bases). Trimming removed 6 bases from V and 5 bases from J, with 19 bases in between. CDR3 length equals 15 residues. Germline V gene lookup returns CDR1 SGHTA and CDR2 FQGNSA. Here the CDR3 reads CASRHASGAGETQYF. The DNA of the CDR3 is TGTGCCAGCAGACACGCAAGCGGCGCGGGGGAGACCCAGTACTTC. Full variable domain (remainder filled in from reference TRBV7-2 and TRBJ2-5): GAGVSQSPSNKVTEKGKDVELRCDPISGHTALYWYRQSLGQGLEFLIYFQGNSAPDKSGLPSDRFSAERTGGSVSTLTIQRTQQEDSAVYLCASRHASGAGETQYFGPGTRLLVL.

V gene TRBV5-4 combines with J gene TRBJ2-7; the D gene is possibly TRBD1 (5 bases). The CDR3 sequence is 17 residues long. Trimming cost V 4 bases and J 3 bases, with 23 bases left between them. Germline assignment: CDR1 SGHNT and CDR2 YYREEE (reference sequence). CDR3 coding DNA: TGTGCCAGCAGCCAAGGCTTGGGGCAGGGAATTGGCTACGAGCAGTACTTC. Protein: CASSQGLGQGIGYEQYF.

There are a few counts of this clone. The rearrangement uses TRBV7-2 and TRBJ2-5; TRBD2 might be the D (7 bases). The germline V gene has CDR1 SGHTA and CDR2 FQGNSA. Trimming took 3 bases from V and 3 from J, leaving 17 bases between them. The CDR3 is 16 residues long. The CDR3 DNA is TGTGCCAGCAGCTTGCGACGGGGGGCGGACGAAGAGACCCAGTACTTC. Translating it yields CASSLRRGADEETQYF.

This CDR3 reads CASSLVADTQYF. The DNA of the CDR3 is TGTGCCAGCAGCTTAGTCGCGGATACGCAGTATTTT. The genes are TRBV11-2 and TRBJ2-3; D is undetermined. Germline V gene lookup returns CDR1 SGHAT and CDR2 FQNNGV. Between the trimmed V and J ends, which lost 1 base and 6 bases, there was a span of 5 bases. This CDR3 region has 12 residues.